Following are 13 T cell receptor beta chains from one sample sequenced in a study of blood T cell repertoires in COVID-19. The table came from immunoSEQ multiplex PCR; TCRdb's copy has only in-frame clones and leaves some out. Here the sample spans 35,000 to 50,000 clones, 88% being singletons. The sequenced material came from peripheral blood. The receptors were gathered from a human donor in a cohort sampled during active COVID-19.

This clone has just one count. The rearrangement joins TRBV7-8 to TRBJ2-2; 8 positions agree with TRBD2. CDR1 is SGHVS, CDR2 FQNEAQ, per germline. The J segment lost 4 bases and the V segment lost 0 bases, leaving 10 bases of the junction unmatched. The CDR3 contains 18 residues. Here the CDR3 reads CASSLARTSGAGTGELFF. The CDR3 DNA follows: TGTGCCAGCAGCTTAGCGAGAACTAGCGGAGCGGGCACCGGGGAGCTGTTTTTT.

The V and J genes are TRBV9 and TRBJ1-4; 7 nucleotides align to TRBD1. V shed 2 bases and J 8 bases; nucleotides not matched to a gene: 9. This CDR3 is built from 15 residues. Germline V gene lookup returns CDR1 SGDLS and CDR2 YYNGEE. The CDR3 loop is CASSVGQSLGEKLFF. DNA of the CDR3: TGTGCCAGCAGCGTGGGACAGTCCCTAGGGGAAAAACTGTTTTTT.

CDR3 nucleotide sequence: TGTGCCAGCCGACTTCCGGGGGGCGGCTATGGCTACACCTTC. This gives the protein CASRLPGGGYGYTF. The rearrangement joins TRBV6-5 to TRBJ1-2; TRBD1 might be the D (6 bases). This CDR3 has 14 amino acids. Germline V gives CDR1 MNHEY, CDR2 SVGAGI. V lost 8 bases and J 4 bases, leaving 17 bases between the germline ends.

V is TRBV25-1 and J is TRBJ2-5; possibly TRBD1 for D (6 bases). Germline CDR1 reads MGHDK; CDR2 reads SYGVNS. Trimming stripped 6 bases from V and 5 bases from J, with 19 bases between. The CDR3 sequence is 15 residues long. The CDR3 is CASRAGASLRETQYF. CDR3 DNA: TGTGCCAGCAGAGCAGGGGCGTCCTTAAGGGAGACCCAGTACTTC.

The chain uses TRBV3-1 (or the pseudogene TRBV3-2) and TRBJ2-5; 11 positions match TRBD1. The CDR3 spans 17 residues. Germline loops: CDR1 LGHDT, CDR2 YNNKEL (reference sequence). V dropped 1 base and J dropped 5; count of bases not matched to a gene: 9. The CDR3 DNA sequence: TGTGCCAGCAGCCAAGGACGAGGGGACAGGGGGATCGAGACCCAGTACTTC. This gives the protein CASSQGRGDRGIETQYF.

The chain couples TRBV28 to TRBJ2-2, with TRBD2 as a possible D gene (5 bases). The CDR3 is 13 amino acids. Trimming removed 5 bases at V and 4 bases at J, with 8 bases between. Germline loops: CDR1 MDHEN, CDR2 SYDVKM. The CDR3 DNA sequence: TGTGCCAGCAGTAGAGGGTTCACCGGGGAGCTGTTTTTT. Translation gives CASSRGFTGELFF.

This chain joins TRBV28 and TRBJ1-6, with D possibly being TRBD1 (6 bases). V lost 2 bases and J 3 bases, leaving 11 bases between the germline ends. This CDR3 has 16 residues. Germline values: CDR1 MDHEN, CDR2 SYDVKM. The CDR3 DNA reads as TGTGCCAGCAGTTTACCGGCAGGGGTCTATAATTCACCCCTCCACTTT. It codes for CASSLPAGVYNSPLHF. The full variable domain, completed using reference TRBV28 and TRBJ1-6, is DVKVTQSSRYLVKRTGEKVFLECVQDMDHENMFWYRQDPGLGLRLIYFSYDVKMKEKGDIPEGYSVSREKKERFSLILESASTNQTSMYLCASSLPAGVYNSPLHFGNGTRLTVT.

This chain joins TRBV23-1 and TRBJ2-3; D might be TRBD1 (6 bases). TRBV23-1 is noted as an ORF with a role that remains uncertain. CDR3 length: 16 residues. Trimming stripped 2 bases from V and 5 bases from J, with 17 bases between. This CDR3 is CASSQTPTGLGDTQYF. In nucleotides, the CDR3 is TGCGCCAGCAGTCAAACCCCTACAGGGCTAGGAGATACGCAGTATTTT.

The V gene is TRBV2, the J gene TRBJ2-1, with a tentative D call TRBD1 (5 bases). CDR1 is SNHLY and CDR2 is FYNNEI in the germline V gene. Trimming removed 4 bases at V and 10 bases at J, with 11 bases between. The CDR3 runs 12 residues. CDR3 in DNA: TGTGCCAGCAGTGTCCAGGGATCCGAGCAGTTCTTC. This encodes CASSVQGSEQFF.

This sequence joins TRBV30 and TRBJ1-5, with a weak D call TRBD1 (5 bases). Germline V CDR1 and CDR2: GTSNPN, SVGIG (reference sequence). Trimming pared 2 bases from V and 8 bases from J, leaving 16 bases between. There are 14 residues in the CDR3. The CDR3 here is CAWSLPGSEKPQHF. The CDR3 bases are TGTGCCTGGAGTTTACCAGGGTCGGAGAAGCCCCAGCATTTT.

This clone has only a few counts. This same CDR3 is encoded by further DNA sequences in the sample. The CDR3 loop is CASSERGGTDTQYF. In nucleotides, the CDR3 is TGTGCCAGCAGTGAACGGGGGGGCACAGATACGCAGTATTTT. The genes are TRBV6-4 and TRBJ2-3; TRBD2 agrees at 7 bases. From germline, CDR1 is MRHNA and CDR2 SNTAGT. The junction had 1 base not matched to a gene; V was cut back by 3 bases and J by 1 base. The CDR3 is 14 amino acids.

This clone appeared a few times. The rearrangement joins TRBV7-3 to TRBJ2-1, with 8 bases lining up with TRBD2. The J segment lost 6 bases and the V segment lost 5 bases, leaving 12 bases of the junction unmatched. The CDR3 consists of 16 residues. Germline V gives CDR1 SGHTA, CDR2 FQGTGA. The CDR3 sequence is CASSPDPPGGFNEQFF. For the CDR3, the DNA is TGTGCCAGCAGCCCAGACCCGCCGGGGGGGTTCAATGAGCAGTTCTTC.

The CDR3 reads CASRETGYGNTIYF. CDR3 bases: TGTGCCAGCAGGGAAACAGGGTACGGAAACACCATATATTTT. The V gene is TRBV25-1, the J gene TRBJ1-3; maybe TRBD1 (6 bases). V was clipped by 6 bases and J by 4 bases, with 13 bases between them. CDR1 and CDR2 (germline): MGHDK, SYGVNS. CDR3 size: 14 residues.